Sequencing of this T cell receptor (beta chain) was carried out in a study of T cells after yellow fever vaccination. Via MiXCR, TCRdb re-called the 5' RACE reads, giving one row per CDR3 protein. The sample has roughly 500,000 distinct CDR3 sequences, about 19% seen once; the top ten hold 13% to 15%. The CDR3 length is 15 residues. Germline CDR1 is SGDLS and CDR2 is YYNGEE. The trim removed 2 bases at V and 2 bases at J, leaving 3 bases unmatched. The chain links TRBV9 to TRBJ2-3, with 9 nucleotides matching TRBD2. The specimen was PBMCs, collected 15 days after the yellow fever booster vaccination. This sequence originates from a man younger than 40 who received the YFV17D yellow fever vaccine. The CDR3 is CASSVSSGNTDTQYF. DNA for the CDR3: TGTGCCAGCAGCGTGTCTAGCGGGAACACAGATACGCAGTATTTT.